This T cell receptor (beta chain) emerged from a study of blood T cell repertoires in COVID-19. Overall study: Acute-phase and convalescent COVID-19 samples originated in the United States, Italy and Spain.

V shed 5 bases and J shed 1 base, with 6 bases lying between them. The germline V gene has CDR1 LNHDA and CDR2 SQIVND (reference sequence). This CDR3 comprises 12 residues. Per the original methods: Cell counts per sample came from amplifying reference gene primers. The protocol was immunoSEQ multiplex PCR, while the TCRdb copy is restricted to in-frame clones and leaves out a portion. From that table come the V and J calls and clone size; the DNA was used to work out D and trimming. The data contain fewer than 300,000 clones, 65% to 85% of them singletons. Seattle's cohort entered during active infection and was followed longitudinally.

Sample: peripheral blood. This TCR came from a human donor with COVID-19, enrolled during active disease. The donor label of this sample is uncertain. The gene calls are TRBV19 and TRBJ2-7, with D unclear. The CDR3 nucleotides are TGTGCCAGTAGTTCCCAGTCCTACGAGCAGTACTTC. This encodes CASSSQSYEQYF.